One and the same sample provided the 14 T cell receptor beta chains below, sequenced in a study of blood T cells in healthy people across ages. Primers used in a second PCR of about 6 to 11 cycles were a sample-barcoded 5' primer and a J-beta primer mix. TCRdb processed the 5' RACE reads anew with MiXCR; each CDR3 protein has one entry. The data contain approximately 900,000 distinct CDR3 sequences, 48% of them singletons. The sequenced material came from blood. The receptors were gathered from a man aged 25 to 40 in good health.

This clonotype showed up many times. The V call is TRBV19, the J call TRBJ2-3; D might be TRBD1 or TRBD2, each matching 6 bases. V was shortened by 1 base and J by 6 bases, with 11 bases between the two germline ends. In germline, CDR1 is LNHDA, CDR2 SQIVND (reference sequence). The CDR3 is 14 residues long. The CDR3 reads CASSIVGGRDTQYF. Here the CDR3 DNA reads TGTGCCAGTAGTATAGTGGGGGGCCGGGATACGCAGTATTTT.

The chain's CDR3 is CASSTLGTFFSSPLHF. In DNA, the CDR3 is TGTGCCAGCAGTACACTCGGGACATTCTTTTCTTCACCCCTCCACTTT. The chain carries TRBV12-3 or TRBV12-4 and TRBJ1-6, with D possibly being TRBD1 (6 bases). V lost 5 bases and J 9 bases, leaving 20 bases between the germline ends. This CDR3 spans 16 amino acids.

The CDR3 DNA is TGTGCCAGCAGTTACTCGGGACTAGCGGGGGGCCAAGAGGCCCAGTACTTC. It yields the protein CASSYSGLAGGQEAQYF. The chain recombines TRBV6-5 with TRBJ2-7; 15 nucleotides agree with TRBD2. The V segment lost 0 bases and the J segment 10 bases; nucleotides outside the gene matches: 10. The length of the CDR3 is 17 residues. The germline CDR1 and CDR2 sequences are MNHEY and SVGAGI.

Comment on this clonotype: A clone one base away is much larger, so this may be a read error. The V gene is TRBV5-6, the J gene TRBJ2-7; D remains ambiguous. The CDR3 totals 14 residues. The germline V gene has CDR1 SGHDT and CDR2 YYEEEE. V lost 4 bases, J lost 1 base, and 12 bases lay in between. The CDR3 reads CASSVCRGSYEQYF. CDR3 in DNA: TGTGCCAGCAGCGTGTGCCGAGGTTCCTACGAGCAGTACTTC.

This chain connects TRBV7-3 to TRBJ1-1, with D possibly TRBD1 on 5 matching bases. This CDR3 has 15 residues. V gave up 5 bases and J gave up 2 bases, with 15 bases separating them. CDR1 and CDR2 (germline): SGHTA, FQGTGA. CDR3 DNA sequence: TGTGCCAGCAGCCCCGAACCGGGACGCAACACTGAAGCTTTCTTT. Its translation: CASSPEPGRNTEAFF.

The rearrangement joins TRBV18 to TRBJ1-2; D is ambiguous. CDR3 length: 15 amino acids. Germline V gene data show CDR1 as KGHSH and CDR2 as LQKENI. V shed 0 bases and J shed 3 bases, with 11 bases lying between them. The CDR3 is CASSPPGGWDYGYTF. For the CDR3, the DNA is TGTGCCAGCTCACCACCGGGAGGATGGGACTATGGCTACACCTTC.

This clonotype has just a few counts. The DNA of the CDR3 is TGTGCCAGCAGTGACGGACTAGCGGGGAAGGATGAGCAGTTCTTC. This gives the protein CASSDGLAGKDEQFF. The chain recombines TRBV6-5 with TRBJ2-1, with 12 positions matching TRBD2. The CDR3 is made up of 15 amino acids. V lost 5 bases, J lost 8 bases, and 7 bases stayed unmatched. The V gene's germline CDR1 is MNHEY and CDR2 SVGAGI.

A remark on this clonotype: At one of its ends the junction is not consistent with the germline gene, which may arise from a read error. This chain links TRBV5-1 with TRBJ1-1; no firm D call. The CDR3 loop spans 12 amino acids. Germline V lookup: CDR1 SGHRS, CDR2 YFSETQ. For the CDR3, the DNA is TGTGCCAGCAGCTTGTCGTCTACTGAAGCTTTCTTT. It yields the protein CASSLSSTEAFF.

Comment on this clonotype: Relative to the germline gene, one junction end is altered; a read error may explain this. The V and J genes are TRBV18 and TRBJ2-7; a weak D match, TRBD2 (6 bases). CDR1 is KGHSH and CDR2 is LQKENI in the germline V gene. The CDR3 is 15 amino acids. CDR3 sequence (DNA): TGTGCCGGCTCACCACCGCGGGGCAGCACCTACGAGCAGTACTTC. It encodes CAGSPPRGSTYEQYF.

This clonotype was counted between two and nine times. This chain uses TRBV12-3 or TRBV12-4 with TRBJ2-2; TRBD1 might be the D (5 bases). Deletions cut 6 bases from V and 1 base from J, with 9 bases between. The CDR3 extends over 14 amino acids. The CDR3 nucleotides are TGTGCCAGCAGCCAGCAGGGGAACACCGGGGAGCTGTTTTTT. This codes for CASSQQGNTGELFF.

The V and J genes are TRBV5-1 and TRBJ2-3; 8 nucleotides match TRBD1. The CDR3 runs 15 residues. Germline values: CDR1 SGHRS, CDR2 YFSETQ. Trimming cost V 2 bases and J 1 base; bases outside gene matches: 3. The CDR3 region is CASSFRGPGTDTQYF. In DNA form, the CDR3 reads TGCGCCAGCAGCTTCAGGGGGCCAGGCACAGATACGCAGTATTTT.

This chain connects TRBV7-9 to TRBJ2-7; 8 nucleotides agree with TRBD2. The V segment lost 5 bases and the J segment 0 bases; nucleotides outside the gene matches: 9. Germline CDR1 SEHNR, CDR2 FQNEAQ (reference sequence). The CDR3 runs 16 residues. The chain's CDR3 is CASSRAAGALSYEQYF. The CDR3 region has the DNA TGTGCCAGCAGCCGAGCAGCGGGGGCACTCTCCTACGAGCAGTACTTC.

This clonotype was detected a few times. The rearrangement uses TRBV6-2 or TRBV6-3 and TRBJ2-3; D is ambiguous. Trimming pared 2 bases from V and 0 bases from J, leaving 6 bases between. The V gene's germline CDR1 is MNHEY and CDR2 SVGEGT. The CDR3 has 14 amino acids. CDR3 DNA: TGTGCCAGCAGTTACGGCCACAGCACAGATACGCAGTATTTT. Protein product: CASSYGHSTDTQYF.

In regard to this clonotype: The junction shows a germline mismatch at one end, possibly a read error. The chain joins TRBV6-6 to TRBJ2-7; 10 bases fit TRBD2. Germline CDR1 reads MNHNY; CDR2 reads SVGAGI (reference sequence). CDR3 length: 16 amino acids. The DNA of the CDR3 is TGTGCCAGCAGTCGGAGAGCGGGGGGGACTAACTACGGGCAGTACTTC. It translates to CASSRRAGGTNYGQYF.